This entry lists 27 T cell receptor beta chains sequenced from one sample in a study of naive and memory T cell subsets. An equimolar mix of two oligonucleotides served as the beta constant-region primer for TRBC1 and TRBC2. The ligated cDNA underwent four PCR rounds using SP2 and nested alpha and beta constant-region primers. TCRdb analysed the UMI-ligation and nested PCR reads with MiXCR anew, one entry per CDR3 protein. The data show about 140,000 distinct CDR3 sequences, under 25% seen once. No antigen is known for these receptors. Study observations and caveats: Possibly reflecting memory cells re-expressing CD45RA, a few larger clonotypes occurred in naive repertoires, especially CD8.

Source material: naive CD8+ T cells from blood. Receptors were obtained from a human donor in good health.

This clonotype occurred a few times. The CDR3 bases are TGTGCCAGCAGCCCACTACTAGCGGAACTATCCTACGAGCAGTACTTC. Amino acids: CASSPLLAELSYEQYF. The V gene is TRBV7-6, the J gene TRBJ2-7; 8 bases align to TRBD2. The CDR3 spans 16 residues. Per germline, CDR1 SGHVS and CDR2 FNYEAQ. Trimming at V came to 5 bases and at J to 1 base, leaving 10 bases not matched to a gene.

The CDR3 DNA is TGTGCCAGCAGCTTCCGACTAGCGGGAGGGCCTCGGGAGCAGTTCTTC. It encodes CASSFRLAGGPREQFF. This chain links TRBV9 with TRBJ2-1, with TRBD2 identical over 14 bases. The CDR3 sequence is 16 residues long. CDR1 and CDR2 (germline): SGDLS, YYNGEE. V shed 4 bases, J shed 10 bases, and the junction held 10 bases outside the gene matches.

CDR3 sequence reads: CASSRRLTWRTQYF. The CDR3 coding sequence is TGTGCCAGCAGTCGTCGACTAACGTGGAGGACCCAGTACTTC. This chain uses TRBV28 with TRBJ2-5, with D perhaps TRBD2 (5 bases). Trimming stripped 5 bases from V and 7 bases from J, with 17 bases between. This CDR3 spans 14 amino acids. CDR1 MDHEN and CDR2 SYDVKM come from the germline V gene.

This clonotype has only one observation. CDR3 amino acids: CASSFSGRSYTF. The CDR3 nucleotides are TGTGCCAGCAGCTTCTCTGGGAGAAGCTACACCTTC. J is TRBJ1-2 and V is TRBV13; D gene unclear. Deletions cut 3 bases from V and 9 bases from J, with 11 bases between. Looked up from germline, CDR1 is PRHDT and CDR2 is FYEKMQ (reference sequence). CDR3 length: 12 residues.

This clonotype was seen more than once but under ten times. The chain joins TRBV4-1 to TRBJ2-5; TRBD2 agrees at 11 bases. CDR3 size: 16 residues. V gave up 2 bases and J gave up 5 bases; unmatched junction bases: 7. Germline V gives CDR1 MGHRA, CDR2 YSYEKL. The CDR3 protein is CASSQLAGGPEETQYF. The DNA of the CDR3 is TGCGCCAGCAGCCAATTAGCGGGAGGGCCGGAGGAGACCCAGTACTTC.

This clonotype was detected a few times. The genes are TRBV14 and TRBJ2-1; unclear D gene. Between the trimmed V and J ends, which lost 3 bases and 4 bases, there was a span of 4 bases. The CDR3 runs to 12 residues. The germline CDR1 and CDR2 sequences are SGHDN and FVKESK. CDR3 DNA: TGTGCCAGCAGCCATCTATACAATGAGCAGTTCTTC. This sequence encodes CASSHLYNEQFF.

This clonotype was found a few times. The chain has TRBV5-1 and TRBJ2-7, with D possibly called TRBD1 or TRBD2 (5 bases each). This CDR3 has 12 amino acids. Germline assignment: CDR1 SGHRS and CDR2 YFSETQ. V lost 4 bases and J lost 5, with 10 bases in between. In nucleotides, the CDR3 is TGCGCCAGCAGCGGAAGGGGAGACGAGCAGTACTTC. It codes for CASSGRGDEQYF.

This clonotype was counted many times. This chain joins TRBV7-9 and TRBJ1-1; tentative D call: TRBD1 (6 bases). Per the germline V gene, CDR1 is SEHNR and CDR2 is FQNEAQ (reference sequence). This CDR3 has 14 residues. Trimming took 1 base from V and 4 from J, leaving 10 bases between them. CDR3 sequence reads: CASSLGGASTEAFF. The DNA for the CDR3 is TGTGCCAGCAGCTTAGGGGGGGCCAGCACTGAAGCTTTCTTT.

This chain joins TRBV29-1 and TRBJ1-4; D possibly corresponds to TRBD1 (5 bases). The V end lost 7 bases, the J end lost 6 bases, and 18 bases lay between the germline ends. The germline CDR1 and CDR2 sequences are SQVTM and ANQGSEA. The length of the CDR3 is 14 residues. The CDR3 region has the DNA TGCAGCGCCGTCATGACAGTAGGCGATGAAAAACTGTTTTTT. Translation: CSAVMTVGDEKLFF.

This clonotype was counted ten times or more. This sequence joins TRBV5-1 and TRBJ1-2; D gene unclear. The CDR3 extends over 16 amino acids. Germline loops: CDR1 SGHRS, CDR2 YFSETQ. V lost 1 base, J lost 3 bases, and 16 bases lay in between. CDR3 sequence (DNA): TGCGCCAGCAGCTTGTGGCAGAGCGACCCGGACTATGGCTACACCTTC. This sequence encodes CASSLWQSDPDYGYTF. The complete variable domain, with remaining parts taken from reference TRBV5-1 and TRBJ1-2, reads KAGVTQTPRYLIKTRGQQVTLSCSPISGHRSVSWYQQTPGQGLQFLFEYFSETQRNKGNFPGRFSGRQFSNSRSEMNVSTLELGDSALYLCASSLWQSDPDYGYTFGSGTRLTVV.

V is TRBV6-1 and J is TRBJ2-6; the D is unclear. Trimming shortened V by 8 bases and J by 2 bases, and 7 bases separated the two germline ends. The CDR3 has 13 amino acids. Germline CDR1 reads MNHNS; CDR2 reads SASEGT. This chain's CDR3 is CASHPAGANVLTF. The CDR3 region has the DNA TGTGCCAGCCATCCCGCTGGGGCCAACGTCCTGACTTTC.

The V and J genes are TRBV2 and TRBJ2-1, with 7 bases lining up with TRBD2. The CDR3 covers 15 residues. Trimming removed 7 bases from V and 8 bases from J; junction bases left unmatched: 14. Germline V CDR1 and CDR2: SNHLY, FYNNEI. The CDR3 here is CASKSLTGGPDEQFF. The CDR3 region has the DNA TGTGCCAGCAAAAGTTTAACGGGAGGCCCCGATGAGCAGTTCTTC.

The CDR3 sequence: CASSIPGTREQPQHF. The CDR3 DNA follows: TGTGCCAGTAGTATCCCAGGGACCCGGGAGCAGCCCCAGCATTTT. This chain uses TRBV19 with TRBJ1-5; possibly TRBD1 for D (5 bases). Trimming stripped 3 bases from V and 7 bases from J, with 16 bases between. The length of the CDR3 is 15 residues. Germline CDR1 and CDR2: LNHDA and SQIVND (reference sequence).

The CDR3 bases are TGCGCCAGCAGCTTGGTCCTAGCGACTGACGGGGAGCTGTTTTTT. Protein sequence: CASSLVLATDGELFF. The gene calls are TRBV5-1 and TRBJ2-2, with D possibly TRBD2 on 6 matching bases. The ends were cut back, 0 bases at V and 7 bases at J, with 13 bases in the middle. Germline V gene sequence: CDR1 SGHRS, CDR2 YFSETQ. The CDR3 spans 15 residues.

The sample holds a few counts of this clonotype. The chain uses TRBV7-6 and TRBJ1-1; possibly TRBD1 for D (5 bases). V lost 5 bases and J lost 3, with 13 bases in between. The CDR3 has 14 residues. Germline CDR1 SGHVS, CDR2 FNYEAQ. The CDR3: CASSPGGGDTEAFF. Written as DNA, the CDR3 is TGTGCCAGCAGCCCCGGGGGGGGGGACACTGAAGCTTTCTTT.

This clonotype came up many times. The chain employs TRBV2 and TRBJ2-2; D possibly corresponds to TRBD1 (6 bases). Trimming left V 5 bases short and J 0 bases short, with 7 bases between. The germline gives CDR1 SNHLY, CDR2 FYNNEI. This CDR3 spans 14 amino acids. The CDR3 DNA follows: TGTGCCAGCAGTAGGACAGCGAACACCGGGGAGCTGTTTTTT. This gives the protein CASSRTANTGELFF.

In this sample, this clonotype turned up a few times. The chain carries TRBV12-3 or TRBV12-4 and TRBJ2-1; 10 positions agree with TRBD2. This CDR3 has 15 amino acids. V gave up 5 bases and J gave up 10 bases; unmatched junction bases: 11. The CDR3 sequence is CASSDTGLAGEEQFF. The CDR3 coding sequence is TGTGCCAGCAGTGACACTGGTCTAGCGGGAGAAGAGCAGTTCTTC.

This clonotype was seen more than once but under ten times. CDR3 sequence reads: CASSVGSGTYEQYF. The CDR3 nucleotides read TGTGCCAGCAGCGTAGGTAGCGGTACCTACGAGCAGTACTTC. J is TRBJ2-7 and V is TRBV9; possible D gene TRBD2, 6 bases. Germline V lookup: CDR1 SGDLS, CDR2 YYNGEE. Trimming took off 0 bases at V and 2 bases at J, with 9 bases between the two ends. The CDR3 is 14 amino acids.

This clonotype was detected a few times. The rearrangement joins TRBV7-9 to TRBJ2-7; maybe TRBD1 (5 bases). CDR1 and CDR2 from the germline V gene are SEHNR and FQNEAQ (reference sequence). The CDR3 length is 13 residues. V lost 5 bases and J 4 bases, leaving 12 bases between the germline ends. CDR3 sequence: CASSPRQKYEQYF. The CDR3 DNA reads TGTGCCAGCAGCCCCCGACAGAAATACGAGCAGTACTTC.

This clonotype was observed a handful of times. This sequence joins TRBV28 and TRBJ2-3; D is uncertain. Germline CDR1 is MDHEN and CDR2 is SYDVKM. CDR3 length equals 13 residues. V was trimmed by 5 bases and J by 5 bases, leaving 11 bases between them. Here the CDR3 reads CASSRTPVDTQYF. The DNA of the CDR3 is TGTGCCAGCAGTAGAACCCCGGTAGATACGCAGTATTTT.

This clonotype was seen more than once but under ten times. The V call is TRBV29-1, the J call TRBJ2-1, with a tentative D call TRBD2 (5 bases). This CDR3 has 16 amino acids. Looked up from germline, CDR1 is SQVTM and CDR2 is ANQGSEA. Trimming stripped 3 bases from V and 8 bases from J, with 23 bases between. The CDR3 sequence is CSVDTPLDSSGDEQFF. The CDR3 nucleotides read TGCAGCGTTGATACCCCCTTAGACTCGAGCGGCGATGAGCAGTTCTTC.

In nucleotides, the CDR3 is TGTGCCAGCAGTTTAAGCGGGGTGGGCACTGAAGCTTTCTTT. This translates into CASSLSGVGTEAFF. The chain employs TRBV27 and TRBJ1-1, with D unresolved. V lost 2 bases and J lost 4, with 11 bases in between. This CDR3 comprises 14 residues. Germline V CDR1 and CDR2: MNHEY, SMNVEV (reference sequence).

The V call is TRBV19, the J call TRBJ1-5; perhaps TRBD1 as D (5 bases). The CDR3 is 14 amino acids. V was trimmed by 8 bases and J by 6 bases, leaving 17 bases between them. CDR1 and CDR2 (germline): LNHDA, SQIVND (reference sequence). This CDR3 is CASAMTANGQPQHF. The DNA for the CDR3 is TGTGCCAGTGCCATGACAGCAAACGGTCAGCCCCAGCATTTT.

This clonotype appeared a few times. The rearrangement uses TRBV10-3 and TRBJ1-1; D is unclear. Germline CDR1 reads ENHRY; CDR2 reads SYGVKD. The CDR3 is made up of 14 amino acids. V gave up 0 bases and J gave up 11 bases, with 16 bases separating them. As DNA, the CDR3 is TGTGCCATCAGTGAGTCAGTTAGGGATTCCCAGGCTTTCTTT. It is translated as CAISESVRDSQAFF.

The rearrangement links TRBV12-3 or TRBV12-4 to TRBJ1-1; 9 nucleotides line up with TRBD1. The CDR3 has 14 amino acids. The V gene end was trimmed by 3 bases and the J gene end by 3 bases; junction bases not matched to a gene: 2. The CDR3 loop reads CASSFDRGDTEAFF. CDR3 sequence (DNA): TGTGCCAGCAGTTTTGACAGGGGGGACACTGAAGCTTTCTTT.

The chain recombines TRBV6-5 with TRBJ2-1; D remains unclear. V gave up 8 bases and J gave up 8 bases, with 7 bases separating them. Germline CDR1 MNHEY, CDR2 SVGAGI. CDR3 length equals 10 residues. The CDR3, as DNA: TGTGCCAGCGGTCCCCATGAGCAGTTCTTC. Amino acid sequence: CASGPHEQFF.

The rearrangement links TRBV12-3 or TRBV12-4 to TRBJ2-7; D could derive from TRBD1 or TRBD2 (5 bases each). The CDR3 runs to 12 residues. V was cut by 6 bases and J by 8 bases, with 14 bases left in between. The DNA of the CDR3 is TGTGCCAGCAGCCCCGGGGACCCCCAGCAGTACTTC. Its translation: CASSPGDPQQYF.